Following are 9 T cell receptor beta chains from one sample sequenced in a study of blood T cell repertoires in COVID-19. The repertoire was sequenced with immunoSEQ multiplex PCR; TCRdb's copy has only in-frame clones and lacks some. The table includes 120,000 to 150,000 clones, around three quarters detected once. Sequencing was done on a sample of peripheral blood. These receptors originate from a man aged 50 to 59 with active or convalescent COVID-19.

This clone was picked up one time. The J gene is TRBJ1-2, the V gene TRBV28; weak D call: TRBD1 (5 bases). CDR3 length: 13 residues. Germline V gives CDR1 MDHEN, CDR2 SYDVKM. Trimming removed 3 bases at V and 1 base at J, with 6 bases between. CDR3 protein: CASSFQGNYGYTF. The CDR3 bases are TGTGCCAGCAGTTTCCAGGGTAACTATGGCTACACCTTC.

The chain is built from TRBV9 and TRBJ2-7; 8 nucleotides align to TRBD2. The CDR3 has 15 amino acids. Per germline, CDR1 SGDLS and CDR2 YYNGEE. After removal of 1 base from V and 7 bases from J, the junction contained 10 bases not matched to a gene. CDR3 sequence: CASSVTDGREGEQYF. The DNA of the CDR3 is TGTGCCAGCAGCGTAACAGACGGGAGGGAAGGGGAGCAGTACTTC.

The chain combines TRBV7-3 with TRBJ1-6, with D possibly being TRBD1 (5 bases). The CDR3 sequence is 15 residues long. Trimming left V 5 bases short and J 7 bases short, with 15 bases between. The germline V gene encodes CDR1 SGHTA and CDR2 FQGTGA. In DNA form, the CDR3 reads TGTGCCAGCAGCAGAGAGGGACTTGTGAATTCACCCCTCCACTTT. Its translation is CASSREGLVNSPLHF.

This clone was detected a few times. This CDR3 is CASSFTSRPTDTQYF. In nucleotides, the CDR3 is TGTGCCAGCAGTTTCACTAGCAGACCCACAGATACGCAGTATTTT. The J gene is TRBJ2-3, the V gene TRBV11-3, with D maybe TRBD2 (6 bases). Deletions cut 6 bases from V and 2 bases from J, with 15 bases between. Germline lookup yields CDR1 SGHNT and CDR2 YENEEA. The CDR3 sequence is 15 residues long.

The V and J genes are TRBV28 and TRBJ1-2; 8 nucleotides agree with TRBD1. Per the germline V gene, CDR1 is MDHEN and CDR2 is SYDVKM. CDR3 length: 15 amino acids. Unmatched junction bases numbered 16, after V lost 5 bases and J lost 11 bases. The CDR3 sequence is CASSTPDRETNGYTF. The CDR3 coding sequence is TGTGCCAGCAGTACCCCGGACAGGGAGACGAACGGATACACCTTC.

The CDR3 sequence: CATSPGTGLNTEAFF. CDR3 coding DNA: TGTGCCACCTCCCCTGGAACAGGGCTGAACACTGAAGCTTTCTTT. The genes are TRBV3-1 (or the pseudogene TRBV3-2) and TRBJ1-1, with D maybe TRBD1 (6 bases). The V end was cut by 10 bases, the J end by 0 bases, with 18 bases between. The CDR3 contains 15 residues. CDR1 is LGHDT and CDR2 is YNNKEL in the germline V gene (reference sequence).

This clone has only a few counts. The chain carries TRBV5-6 and TRBJ1-1; TRBD1 might be the D (5 bases). The ends were cut back, 5 bases at V and 4 bases at J, with 12 bases in the middle. The CDR3 spans 13 residues. Germline CDR1 SGHDT, CDR2 YYEEEE. This CDR3 is CASRRQGGTEAFF. Written as DNA, the CDR3 is TGTGCCAGCAGGCGGCAGGGTGGCACTGAAGCTTTCTTT.

The rearrangement links TRBV7-2 to TRBJ2-7, with TRBD2 matching over 9 bases. The V gene's germline CDR1 is SGHTA and CDR2 FQGNSA. The CDR3 contains 15 residues. J lost 1 base, V lost 3 bases, and 4 bases had no gene match. This CDR3 reads CASSFTSGSSYEQYF. CDR3 bases: TGTGCCAGCAGCTTTACTAGCGGGTCATCCTACGAGCAGTACTTC.

The genes are TRBV27 and TRBJ1-2; unclear D gene. CDR3 length equals 14 residues. The germline V and J ends were trimmed by 6 bases and 4 bases, with 15 bases remaining between them. Per germline, CDR1 MNHEY and CDR2 SMNVEV (reference sequence). The CDR3 loop is CASSPTGAIYGYTF. CDR3 DNA: TGTGCCAGCAGCCCGACGGGTGCGATCTATGGCTACACCTTC.